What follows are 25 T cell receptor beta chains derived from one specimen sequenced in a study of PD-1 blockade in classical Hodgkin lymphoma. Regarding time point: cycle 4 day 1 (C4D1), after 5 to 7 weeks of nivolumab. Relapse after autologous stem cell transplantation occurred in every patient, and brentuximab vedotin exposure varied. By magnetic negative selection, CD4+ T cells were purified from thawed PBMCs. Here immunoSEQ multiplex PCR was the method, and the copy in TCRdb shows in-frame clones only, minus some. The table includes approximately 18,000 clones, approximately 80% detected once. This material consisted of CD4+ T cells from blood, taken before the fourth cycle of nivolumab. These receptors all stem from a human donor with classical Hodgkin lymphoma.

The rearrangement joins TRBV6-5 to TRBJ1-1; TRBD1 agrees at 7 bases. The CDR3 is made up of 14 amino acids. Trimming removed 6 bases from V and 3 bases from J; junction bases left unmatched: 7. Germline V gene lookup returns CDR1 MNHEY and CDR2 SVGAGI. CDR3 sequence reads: CASRGPQGYTEAFF. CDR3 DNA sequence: TGTGCCAGCAGGGGACCACAGGGGTACACTGAAGCTTTCTTT.

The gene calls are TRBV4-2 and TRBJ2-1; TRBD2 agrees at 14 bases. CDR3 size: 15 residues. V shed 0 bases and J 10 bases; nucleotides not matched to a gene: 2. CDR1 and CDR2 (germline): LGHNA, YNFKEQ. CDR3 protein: CASSQDRLAGGEQFF. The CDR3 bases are TGTGCCAGCAGCCAAGATCGACTAGCGGGGGGGGAGCAGTTCTTC.

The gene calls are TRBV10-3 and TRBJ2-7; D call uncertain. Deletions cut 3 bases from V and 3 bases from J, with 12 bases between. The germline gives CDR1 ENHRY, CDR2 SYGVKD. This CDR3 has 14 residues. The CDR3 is CAISDSTGGYEQYF. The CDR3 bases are TGTGCCATCAGTGATTCTACCGGTGGCTACGAGCAGTACTTC.

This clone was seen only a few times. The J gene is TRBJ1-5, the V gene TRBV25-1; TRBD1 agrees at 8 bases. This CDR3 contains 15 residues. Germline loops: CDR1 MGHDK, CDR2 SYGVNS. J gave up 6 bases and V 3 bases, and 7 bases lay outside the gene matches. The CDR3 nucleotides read TGTGCCAGCAGTGACCTGGACAGGGAGTTTCAGCCCCAGCATTTT. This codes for CASSDLDREFQPQHF.

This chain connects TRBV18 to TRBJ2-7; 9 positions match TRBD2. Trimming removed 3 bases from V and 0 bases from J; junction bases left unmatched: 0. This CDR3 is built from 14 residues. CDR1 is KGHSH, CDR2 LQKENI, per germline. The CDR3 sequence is CASSPTSGSYEQYF. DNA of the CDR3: TGTGCCAGCTCACCGACTAGCGGCTCCTACGAGCAGTACTTC.

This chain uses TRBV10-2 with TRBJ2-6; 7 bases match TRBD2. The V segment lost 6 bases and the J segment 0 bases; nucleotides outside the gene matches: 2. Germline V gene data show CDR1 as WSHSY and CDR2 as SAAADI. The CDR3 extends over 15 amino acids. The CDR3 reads CASRGGISGANVLTF. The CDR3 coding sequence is TGCGCCAGCAGGGGGGGGATCTCTGGGGCCAACGTCCTGACTTTC.

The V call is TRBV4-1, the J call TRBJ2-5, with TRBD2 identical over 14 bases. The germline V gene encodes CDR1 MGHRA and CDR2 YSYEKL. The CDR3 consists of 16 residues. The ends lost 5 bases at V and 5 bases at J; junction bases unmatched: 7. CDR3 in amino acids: CASSNRLAGGMETQYF. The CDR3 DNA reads TGCGCCAGCAGCAACCGACTAGCGGGAGGGATGGAGACCCAGTACTTC.

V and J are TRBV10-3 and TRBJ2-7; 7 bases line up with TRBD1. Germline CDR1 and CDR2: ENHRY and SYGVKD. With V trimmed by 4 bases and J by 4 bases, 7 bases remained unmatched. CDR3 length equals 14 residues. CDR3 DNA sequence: TGTGCCATCAGTGCGACAGGGCCGGGGTACGAGCAGTACTTC. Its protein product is CAISATGPGYEQYF.

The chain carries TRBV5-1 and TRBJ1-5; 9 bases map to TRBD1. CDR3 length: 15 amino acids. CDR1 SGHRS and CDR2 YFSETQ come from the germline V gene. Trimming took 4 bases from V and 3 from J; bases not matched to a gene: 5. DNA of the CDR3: TGCGCCAGCAGCACCGGGACAGGGCCCAATCAGCCCCAGCATTTT. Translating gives CASSTGTGPNQPQHF.

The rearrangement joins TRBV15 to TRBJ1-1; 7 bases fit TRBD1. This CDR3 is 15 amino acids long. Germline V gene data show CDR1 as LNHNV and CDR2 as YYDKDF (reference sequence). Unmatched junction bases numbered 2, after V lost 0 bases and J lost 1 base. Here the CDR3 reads CATSREDRRNTEAFF. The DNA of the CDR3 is TGTGCCACCAGCAGAGAGGACAGGAGGAACACTGAAGCTTTCTTT.

The DNA for the CDR3 is TGTGCCAGCAGTGAATTGACTAGGGGTGAGCAGTTCTTC. As protein: CASSELTRGEQFF. J is TRBJ2-1 and V is TRBV6-1; D might be TRBD2 (6 bases). Trimming cost V 2 bases and J 9 bases, with 11 bases left between them. The CDR3 length is 13 residues. Germline V CDR1 and CDR2: MNHNS, SASEGT.

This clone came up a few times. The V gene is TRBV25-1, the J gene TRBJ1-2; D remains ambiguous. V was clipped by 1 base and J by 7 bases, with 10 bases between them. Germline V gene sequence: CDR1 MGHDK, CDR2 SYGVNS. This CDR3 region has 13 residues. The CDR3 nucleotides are TGTGCCAGCAGTGAATTGCGGAAAGTTGGCTACACCTTC. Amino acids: CASSELRKVGYTF.

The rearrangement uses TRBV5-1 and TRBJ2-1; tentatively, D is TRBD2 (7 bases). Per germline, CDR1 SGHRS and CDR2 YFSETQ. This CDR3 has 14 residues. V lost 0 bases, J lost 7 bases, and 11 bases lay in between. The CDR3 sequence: CASSLVEGGNEQFF. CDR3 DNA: TGCGCCAGCAGCTTGGTTGAGGGGGGGAATGAGCAGTTCTTC.

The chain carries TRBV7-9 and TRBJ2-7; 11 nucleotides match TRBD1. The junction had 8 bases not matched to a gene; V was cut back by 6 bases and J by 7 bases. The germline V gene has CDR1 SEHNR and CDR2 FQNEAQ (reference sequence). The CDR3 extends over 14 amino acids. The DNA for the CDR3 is TGTGCCAGCAGAACGGGACAGGGGGAAGTGGAGCAGTACTTC. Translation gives CASRTGQGEVEQYF.

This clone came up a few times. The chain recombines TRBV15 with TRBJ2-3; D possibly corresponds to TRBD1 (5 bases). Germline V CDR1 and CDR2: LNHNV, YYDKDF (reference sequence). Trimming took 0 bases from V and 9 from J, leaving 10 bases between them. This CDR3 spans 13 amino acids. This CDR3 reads CATSRDQAGTQYF. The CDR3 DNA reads TGTGCCACCAGCAGAGATCAGGCAGGGACGCAGTATTTT.

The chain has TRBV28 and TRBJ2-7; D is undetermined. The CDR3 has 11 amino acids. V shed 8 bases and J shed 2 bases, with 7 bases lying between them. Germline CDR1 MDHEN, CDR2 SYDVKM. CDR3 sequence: CASAYAYEQYF. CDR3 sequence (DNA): TGTGCCAGCGCTTATGCCTACGAGCAGTACTTC.

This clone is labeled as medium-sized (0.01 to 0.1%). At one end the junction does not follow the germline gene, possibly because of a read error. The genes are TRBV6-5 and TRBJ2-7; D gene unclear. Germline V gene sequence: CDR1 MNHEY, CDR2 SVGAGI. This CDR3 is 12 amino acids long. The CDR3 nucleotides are TGTGCCAGCAAAAATACTGGGTACGCGCAGTACTTC. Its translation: CASKNTGYAQYF.

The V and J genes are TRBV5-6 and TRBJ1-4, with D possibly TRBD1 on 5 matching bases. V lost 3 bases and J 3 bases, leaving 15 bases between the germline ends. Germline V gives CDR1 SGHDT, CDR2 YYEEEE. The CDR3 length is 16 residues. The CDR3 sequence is CASSSGGGFANEKLFF. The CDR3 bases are TGTGCCAGCAGCTCGGGGGGAGGTTTTGCTAATGAAAAACTGTTTTTT.

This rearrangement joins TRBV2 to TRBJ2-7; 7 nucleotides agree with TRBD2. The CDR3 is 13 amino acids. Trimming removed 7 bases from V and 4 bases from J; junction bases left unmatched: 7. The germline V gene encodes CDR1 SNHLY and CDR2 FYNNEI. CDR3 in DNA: TGTGCCAGCACTAGCGGAGTCGTATACGAGCAGTACTTC. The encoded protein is CASTSGVVYEQYF.

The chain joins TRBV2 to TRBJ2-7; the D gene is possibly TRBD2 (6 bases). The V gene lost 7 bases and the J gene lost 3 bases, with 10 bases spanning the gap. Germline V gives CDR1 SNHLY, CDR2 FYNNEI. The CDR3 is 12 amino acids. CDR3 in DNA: TGTGCCAGCAACTTGCGGGGCTACGAGCAGTACTTC. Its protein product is CASNLRGYEQYF.

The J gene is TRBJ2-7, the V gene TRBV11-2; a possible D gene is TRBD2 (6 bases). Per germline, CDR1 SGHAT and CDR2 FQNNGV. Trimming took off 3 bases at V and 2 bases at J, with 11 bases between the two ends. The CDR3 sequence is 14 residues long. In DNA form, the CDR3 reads TGTGCCAGCAGCTTGCGGGACCCCCCCTACGAGCAGTACTTC. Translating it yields CASSLRDPPYEQYF.

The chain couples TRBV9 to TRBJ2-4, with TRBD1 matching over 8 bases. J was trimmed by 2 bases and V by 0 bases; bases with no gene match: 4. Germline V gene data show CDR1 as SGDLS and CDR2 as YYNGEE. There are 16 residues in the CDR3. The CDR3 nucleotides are TGTGCCAGCAGCGTAGACGGACAGGGCCCCAAAAACATTCAGTACTTC. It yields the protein CASSVDGQGPKNIQYF.

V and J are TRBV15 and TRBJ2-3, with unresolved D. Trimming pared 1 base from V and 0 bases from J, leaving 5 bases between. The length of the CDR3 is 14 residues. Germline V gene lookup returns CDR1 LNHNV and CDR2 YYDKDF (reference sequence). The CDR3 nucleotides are TGTGCCACCAGCAGAGGTACTAGCACAGATACGCAGTATTTT. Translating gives CATSRGTSTDTQYF.

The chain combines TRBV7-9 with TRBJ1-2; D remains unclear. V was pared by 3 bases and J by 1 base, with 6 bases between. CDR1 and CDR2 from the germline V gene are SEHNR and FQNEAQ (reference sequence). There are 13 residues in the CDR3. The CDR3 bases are TGTGCCAGCAGCTTTAAGGGTAACTATGGCTACACCTTC. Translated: CASSFKGNYGYTF.

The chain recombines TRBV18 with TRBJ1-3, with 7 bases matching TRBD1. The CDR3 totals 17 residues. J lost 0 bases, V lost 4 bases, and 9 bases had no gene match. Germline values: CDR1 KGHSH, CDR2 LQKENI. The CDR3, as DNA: TGTGCCAGCTCACAGATGTCAGGGGGGATCTCTGGAAACACCATATATTTT. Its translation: CASSQMSGGISGNTIYF.